This is a list of T cell receptor beta chains from one sample in a study of response to subunit inactivated influenza vaccine. In TCRdb, the RT-PCR reads were re-called with MiXCR into one record per CDR3 protein. The table includes about 520,000 distinct CDR3 sequences, about 10% detected once. The starting material was PBMCs from blood, obtained 40 to 50 days after vaccination. The receptors here all came from a man in his fifties or sixties who received an inactivated influenza vaccine. CDR3s include the opening cysteine and the closing phenylalanine or tryptophan. D genes are given only for firm matches. Size is stated for part of the rows, as once, few or many counts, or as a class when the clone is expanded.

d_gene,len,j_gene,abundance,v_gene,CDR3aa,CDR3nt
TRBD2,16,TRBJ2-1,many,TRBV3-1,CASSQGRRGAYNEQFF,TGTGCCAGCAGCCAAGGTCGGCGGGGGGCGTACAATGAGCAGTTCTTC
.,17,TRBJ2-3,.,TRBV12-3/TRBV12-4,CASTSLAGPSPTDTQYF,TGTGCCAGCACTTCCCTTGCGGGCCCCTCACCCACAGATACGCAGTATTTT
.,14,TRBJ2-1,many,TRBV5-1,CASSLDGASQTQFF,TGCGCCAGCAGCTTGGATGGCGCTTCACAGACCCAGTTCTTC
.,15,TRBJ1-2,few,TRBV5-1,CASSLDGGGIYGYTF,TGCGCCAGCAGCTTGGATGGCGGGGGAATCTATGGCTACACCTTC
TRBD2,16,TRBJ2-7,few,TRBV5-6,CASSLTPSGSSYEQYF,TGTGCCAGCAGCTTAACCCCTAGCGGGAGCTCCTACGAGCAGTACTTC
.,13,TRBJ1-4,.,TRBV6-1,CASSDTPGGKLFF,TGTGCCAGCAGTGACACCCCGGGGGGAAAACTGTTTTTT
.,13,TRBJ1-2,many,TRBV29-1,CSVMTTDNYGYTF,TGCAGCGTTATGACCACGGATAACTATGGCTACACCTTC
TRBD2,15,TRBJ2-1,.,TRBV5-8,CASSFGTSAYNEQFF,TGTGCCAGCAGCTTCGGGACTAGCGCCTACAATGAGCAGTTCTTC
TRBD1,15,TRBJ1-1,once,TRBV3-1,CASSQGRTGNTEAFF,TGTGCCAGCAGCCAAGGGCGGACAGGGAACACTGAAGCTTTCTTT
TRBD1,13,TRBJ2-5,few,TRBV11-2,CASSGGTGKTQYF,TGTGCCAGCAGCGGAGGGACAGGGAAGACCCAGTACTTC
TRBD1,15,TRBJ2-3,few,TRBV5-6,CASSKQGVNTDTQYF,TGTGCCAGCAGCAAACAGGGGGTCAACACAGATACGCAGTATTTT
TRBD2,17,TRBJ2-3,few,TRBV2,CASRGHGPGLATDTQYF,TGTGCCAGCCGCGGCCACGGACCGGGACTAGCAACAGATACGCAGTATTTT
.,15,TRBJ2-3,many,TRBV20-1,CSAKVDGKRADTQYF,TGCAGTGCTAAAGTCGACGGAAAGAGGGCAGATACGCAGTATTTT
.,13,TRBJ2-2,many,TRBV6-1,CASRSTSTGELFF,TGTGCCAGCCGATCAACTAGTACCGGGGAGCTGTTTTTT
.,14,TRBJ1-5,many,TRBV12-3/TRBV12-4,CASSLARGNQPQHF,TGTGCCAGCAGTTTAGCGAGGGGCAATCAGCCCCAGCATTTT
.,13,TRBJ1-2,once,TRBV20-1,CSAPTTDAYGYTF,TGCAGTGCCCCTACGACAGACGCCTATGGCTACACCTTC
TRBD2,16,TRBJ2-1,few,TRBV5-1,CASSGPGTSGYNEQFF,TGCGCCAGCAGCGGCCCCGGGACTAGCGGCTACAATGAGCAGTTCTTC
.,14,TRBJ1-6,few,TRBV5-1,CASSLDSENSPLHF,TGCGCCAGCAGCTTGGACAGTGAGAATTCACCCCTCCACTTT
.,11,TRBJ2-1,.,TRBV6-2/TRBV6-3,CASSLAIEQFF,TGTGCCAGCAGTTTGGCAATTGAGCAGTTCTTC
.,12,TRBJ1-2,.,TRBV20-1,CSSRVGTYGYTF,TGCAGTTCTAGAGTCGGGACTTATGGCTACACCTTC
.,15,TRBJ2-1,few,TRBV20-1,CSARDLASSYNEQFF,TGCAGTGCTAGAGACCTAGCGAGCTCCTACAATGAGCAGTTCTTC
.,15,TRBJ1-2,.,TRBV4-3,CASSQDWVGGDGYTF,TGCGCCAGCAGCCAAGATTGGGTTGGGGGCGACGGCTACACCTTC
TRBD2,15,TRBJ2-3,few,TRBV20-1,CSAISGSSSPDTQYF,TGCAGTGCAATTAGCGGGAGTTCTAGCCCAGATACGCAGTATTTT